This T cell receptor (beta chain) was obtained from a study of T cells after somatic rescue of genetic block. Libraries were prepared by immunoSEQ multiplex PCR; TCRdb keeps only in-frame clonotypes and omits some of them. The sample consists of 80,000 to 100,000 clones, about nine tenths of them appearing once. The V gene lost 3 bases and the J gene lost 6 bases, with 13 bases spanning the gap. This CDR3 spans 13 amino acids. Germline CDR1 SGDLS, CDR2 YYNGEE. V gene TRBV9 combines with J gene TRBJ2-7, with a weak D call TRBD2 (5 bases). The origin of this receptor is a woman aged 18-35 years. The sample was peripheral blood mononuclear cells (PBMCs). The CDR3 reads CASSAKWRSEQYF. CDR3 nucleotides: TGTGCCAGCAGCGCAAAGTGGAGGAGCGAGCAGTACTTC.